This T cell receptor (beta chain) was recorded in a study of CD8 T cells in Susac syndrome. The germline V and J ends were trimmed by 2 bases and 6 bases, with 20 bases remaining between them. The CDR3 contains 16 residues. Germline V gene sequence: CDR1 MGHDK, CDR2 SYGVNS. TEMRA cells were FACS-enriched, while CD8+ and CD4+ T cells were negatively isolated. Random hexamers served to reverse transcribe roughly 0.45 to 1 ug RNA. Across 54 Vbeta and 13 Jbeta, TCR beta CDR3 was amplified with immunoSEQ multiplex PCR. Each CDR3 protein is one row after TCRdb ran MiXCR on the immunoSEQ multiplex PCR reads. The data hold a few hundred thousand distinct CDR3 sequences, with 95% observed a single time.

The TCR comes from a human donor with multiple sclerosis. Sequencing used CD4+ T cells from PBMCs. The V gene is TRBV25-1, the J gene TRBJ2-7, with a weak D call TRBD2 (6 bases). CDR3 residues: CASSEAGGTEGREQYF. The CDR3 coding sequence is TGTGCCAGCAGTGAAGCCGGGGGAACGGAGGGTCGCGAGCAGTACTTC.